Following are 19 T cell receptor beta chains from one sample sequenced in a study of T cells in Graves' hyperthyroidism and ophthalmopathy. Amplification of TCR beta CDR3 regions was performed using RNA transcripts as template. The HTBI primer set served for first-round RT-PCR of the TCR CDR3. TCRdb independently ran MiXCR on the multiplex PCR reads; one entry per CDR3 protein. Of over 250,000 distinct CDR3 sequences detected, approximately 14% appear once; the ten largest clones hold approximately 35%. Material: blood. These receptor sequences come from a woman aged 40 to 49 with Graves' ophthalmopathy.

The chain is built from TRBV20-1 and TRBJ1-3, with D tentatively TRBD1 (6 bases). Deletions cut 1 base from V and 2 bases from J, with 18 bases between. CDR3 length: 17 residues. Germline lookup yields CDR1 DFQATT and CDR2 SNEGSKA (reference sequence). CDR3 nucleotide sequence: TGCAGTGCTAGAGCGGGCAGGGGACTGGGCCCTGGAAACACCATATATTTT. Its translation: CSARAGRGLGPGNTIYF.

Ten or more counts support this clonotype. J is TRBJ2-5 and V is TRBV2, with no clear D. CDR1 and CDR2 from the germline V gene are SNHLY and FYNNEI. V was pared by 8 bases and J by 3 bases, with 4 bases between. The CDR3 has 10 amino acids. This CDR3 reads CASGKETQYF. DNA of the CDR3: TGTGCCAGCGGGAAAGAGACCCAGTACTTC. Supplemented by reference TRBV2 and TRBJ2-5, the full variable domain reads EPEVTQTPSHQVTQMGQEVILRCVPISNHLYFYWYRQILGQKVEFLVSFYNNEISEKSEIFDDQFSVERPDGSNFTLKIRSTKLEDSAMYFCASGKETQYFGPGTRLLVL.

Many counts were recorded for this clonotype. The chain employs TRBV7-2 and TRBJ1-2; D is ambiguous. Germline V gene lookup returns CDR1 SGHTA and CDR2 FQGNSA. V was pared by 5 bases and J by 8 bases, with 18 bases between. The CDR3 runs to 14 residues. In DNA form, the CDR3 reads TGTGCCAGCAGCAGCTCCGGAGGGTTCTCCGGCTACACCTTC. Translated: CASSSSGGFSGYTF. Variable domain in full (rest from reference TRBV7-2 and TRBJ1-2): GAGVSQSPSNKVTEKGKDVELRCDPISGHTALYWYRQSLGQGLEFLIYFQGNSAPDKSGLPSDRFSAERTGGSVSTLTIQRTQQEDSAVYLCASSSSGGFSGYTFGSGTRLTVV.

This clonotype has more than one count but fewer than ten. CDR3 DNA sequence: TGTGCCAGCAGCGGTAGCGGGAGGGGCACAGATACGCAGTATTTT. Amino acids: CASSGSGRGTDTQYF. The chain has TRBV9 and TRBJ2-3, with 11 positions matching TRBD2. With 3 bases clipped from V and 1 base from J, the junction kept 1 base outside the gene matches. CDR3 length: 15 amino acids. Germline V gives CDR1 SGDLS, CDR2 YYNGEE.

This clonotype has a count of ten or more. The rearrangement uses TRBV10-3 and TRBJ2-3; D might be TRBD1 (6 bases). The CDR3 runs to 14 residues. Trimming left V 6 bases short and J 2 bases short, with 12 bases between. CDR1 and CDR2 (germline): ENHRY, SYGVKD. The CDR3 region has the DNA TGTGCCATCAGACAGGGATTAATCACAGATACGCAGTATTTT. Translation gives CAIRQGLITDTQYF.

This clonotype was picked up a small number of times. Its ends do not fully match the called genes, so a read error is possible. The V and J genes are TRBV10-2 and TRBJ2-1, with 8 bases aligning to TRBD2. The CDR3 spans 12 residues. CDR1 and CDR2 from the germline V gene are WSHSY and SAAADI. The CDR3 coding sequence is TGCGCCAGCAGTGAGGGTGGGACTAGGGACCTCTTC. Its protein product is CASSEGGTRDLF.

V usage is TRBV19 and J usage is TRBJ1-2; no reliable D call. There are 13 residues in the CDR3. Trimming removed 11 bases from V and 1 base from J, with 14 bases in between. Germline lookup yields CDR1 LNHDA and CDR2 SQIVND (reference sequence). CDR3 sequence (DNA): TGTGCCTCTGGTCGAGCTCTTAACTATGGCTACACCTTC. Encoded protein: CASGRALNYGYTF. The variable domain in full, with the rest retrieved from reference TRBV19 and TRBJ1-2, is DGGITQSPKYLFRKEGQNVTLSCEQNLNHDAMYWYRQDPGQGLRLIYYSQIVNDFQKGDIAEGYSVSREKKESFPLTVTSAQKNPTAFYLCASGRALNYGYTFGSGTRLTVV.

This clonotype was observed once. The chain recombines TRBV7-9 with TRBJ2-1; 8 bases agree with TRBD2. CDR3 length equals 21 residues. In germline, CDR1 is SEHNR, CDR2 FQNEAQ (reference sequence). The J segment lost 0 bases and the V segment lost 3 bases, leaving 19 bases of the junction unmatched. CDR3 nucleotides: TGTGCCAGCAGCTTTAAAAAACCGGGACTAGAGGTCCCCAGCTCCTACAATGAGCAGTTCTTC. It specifies CASSFKKPGLEVPSSYNEQFF.

This clonotype was detected ten times or more. This chain connects TRBV11-2 to TRBJ1-4, with D uncertain. Germline CDR1 and CDR2: SGHAT and FQNNGV. V was pared by 3 bases and J by 5 bases, with 10 bases between. The CDR3 sequence is 14 residues long. The CDR3 region is CASSFFGSNEKLFF. The CDR3 DNA reads TGTGCCAGCAGCTTTTTCGGGAGCAATGAAAAACTGTTTTTT.

In its sample, this clonotype was seen many times. The rearrangement uses TRBV20-1 and TRBJ2-5; D ambiguous. V was cut by 5 bases and J by 5 bases, with 21 bases left in between. Germline V CDR1 and CDR2: DFQATT, SNEGSKA (reference sequence). The CDR3 totals 15 residues. The CDR3 protein is CSADNSRSNGETQYF. The CDR3 nucleotides are TGCAGTGCTGACAATTCACGGTCGAATGGGGAGACCCAGTACTTC.

The chain recombines TRBV18 with TRBJ1-2; possible D gene TRBD1, 6 bases. CDR1 is KGHSH and CDR2 is LQKENI in the germline V gene. Between the trimmed V and J ends, which lost 7 bases and 4 bases, there was a span of 13 bases. The CDR3 runs 13 residues. The CDR3 reads CASLYSTGYGYTF. The CDR3 DNA is TGTGCCAGCTTATATTCGACAGGCTATGGCTACACCTTC.

This chain links TRBV4-1 with TRBJ2-1; 8 positions agree with TRBD2. The CDR3 contains 16 residues. Germline CDR1 reads MGHRA; CDR2 reads YSYEKL. Trimming removed 1 base from V and 9 bases from J; junction bases left unmatched: 11. The CDR3 sequence is CASSQASGSILREQFF. CDR3 nucleotides: TGCGCCAGCAGCCAAGCCAGCGGGAGCATACTTCGTGAGCAGTTCTTC.

This clonotype came up many times. This rearrangement joins TRBV29-1 to TRBJ1-1; the D gene is possibly TRBD1 (5 bases). The ends were cut back, 6 bases at V and 1 base at J, with 15 bases in the middle. CDR3 length: 14 amino acids. The germline V gene has CDR1 SQVTM and CDR2 ANQGSEA. The DNA for the CDR3 is TGCAGCGTCAAGACAGACAGCTCGAACACTGAAGCTTTCTTT. Protein product: CSVKTDSSNTEAFF.

V is TRBV7-8 and J is TRBJ2-7, with 9 bases identical to TRBD1. CDR1 is SGHVS, CDR2 FQNEAQ, per germline. J lost 2 bases, V lost 5 bases, and 13 bases had no gene match. The CDR3 spans 17 residues. The CDR3 sequence is CASSPEAWDRAPYEQYF. CDR3 nucleotides: TGTGCCAGCAGCCCGGAGGCGTGGGACAGGGCCCCCTACGAGCAGTACTTC.

Remarks on this clonotype: A much larger clone is a single base away; this may be a read error. This chain links TRBV13 with TRBJ2-7; D may match TRBD1 or TRBD2 (6 bases each). Trimming shortened V by 0 bases and J by 6 bases, and 12 bases separated the two germline ends. Germline V gene data show CDR1 as PRHDT and CDR2 as FYEKMQ (reference sequence). This CDR3 has 14 amino acids. The CDR3 region is CASSLGRGPLEQYF. Here the CDR3 DNA reads TGTGCCAGCAGCTTAGGTCGGGGGCCGCTCGAGCAGTACTTC.

Many counts were recorded for this clonotype. The gene calls are TRBV29-1 and TRBJ1-1, with D hard to call. V dropped 6 bases and J dropped 4 bases, with 12 bases sitting between them. Germline V lookup: CDR1 SQVTM, CDR2 ANQGSEA. This CDR3 spans 12 amino acids. CDR3 nucleotides: TGCAGCGTACAGACGACGGTCACTGAAGCTTTCTTT. Translating it yields CSVQTTVTEAFF.

There are a few counts of this clonotype. CDR3 amino acids: CSIKGTPANEQYF. The CDR3 nucleotides read TGCAGCATTAAGGGGACACCGGCCAACGAGCAGTACTTC. The V and J genes are TRBV29-1 and TRBJ2-7; TRBD1 might be the D (6 bases). The CDR3 has 13 amino acids. V lost 8 bases and J 5 bases, leaving 19 bases between the germline ends. Germline V CDR1 and CDR2: SQVTM, ANQGSEA.

This clonotype was detected many times. The chain combines TRBV6-5 with TRBJ1-3; 9 bases are shared with TRBD1. J gave up 4 bases and V 2 bases, and 9 bases lay outside the gene matches. The V gene's germline CDR1 is MNHEY and CDR2 SVGAGI. The CDR3 loop spans 17 amino acids. This chain's CDR3 is CASSYQIQGARGNTIYF. The CDR3 nucleotides are TGTGCCAGCAGTTACCAAATACAGGGGGCGCGAGGAAACACCATATATTTT.

This chain uses TRBV7-2 with TRBJ2-7; tentative D call: TRBD2 (5 bases). Trimming shortened V by 5 bases and J by 8 bases, and 19 bases separated the two germline ends. This CDR3 has 14 residues. Germline values: CDR1 SGHTA, CDR2 FQGNSA. DNA for the CDR3: TGTGCCAGCAGCCTCCGCCGAGGGTGGTACAAGCAGTACTTC. The encoded protein is CASSLRRGWYKQYF.